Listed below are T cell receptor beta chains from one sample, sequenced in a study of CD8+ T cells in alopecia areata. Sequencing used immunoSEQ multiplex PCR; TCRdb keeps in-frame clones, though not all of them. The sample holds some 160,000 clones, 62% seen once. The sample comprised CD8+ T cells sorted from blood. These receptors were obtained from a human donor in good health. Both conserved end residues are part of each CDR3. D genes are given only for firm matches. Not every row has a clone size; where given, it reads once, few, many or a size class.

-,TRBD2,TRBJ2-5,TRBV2,TGTGCCAGCAGCGCTGGGCGGCGGGAGGAGACCCAGTACTTC,CASSAGRREETQYF
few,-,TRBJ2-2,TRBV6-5,TGTGCCAGCAGTGTAGCAGGGGCCGGGGAGCTGTTTTTT,CASSVAGAGELFF
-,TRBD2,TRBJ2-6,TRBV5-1,TGCGCCAGCAGCGTCGGGAGGGACCCTGGGGCCAACGTCCTGACTTTC,CASSVGRDPGANVLTF
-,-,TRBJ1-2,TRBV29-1,TGCAGCGTTGAAGTTGCGGCAGTGGGCTATGGCTACACCTTC,CSVEVAAVGYGYTF
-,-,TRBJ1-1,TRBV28,TGTGCCAGCAGTCTTCGGAGCGATGAAGCTTTCTTT,CASSLRSDEAFF
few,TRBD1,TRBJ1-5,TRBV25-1,TGTGCCAGCGGAGGACAGGGGTATCAGCCCCAGCATTTT,CASGGQGYQPQHF
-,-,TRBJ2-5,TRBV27,TGTGCCAGCAGTTTATCAGGAGAGACCCAGTACTTC,CASSLSGETQYF
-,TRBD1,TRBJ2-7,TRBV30,TGTGCCTGGAGTACCGGGACAGGGTCGTACGAGCAGTACTTC,CAWSTGTGSYEQYF
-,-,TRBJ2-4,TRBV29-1,TGCAGCGTTGTAGGCAGGGGAGAAAACATTCAGTACTTC,CSVVGRGENIQYF
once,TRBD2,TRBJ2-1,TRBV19,TGTGCCAGTAGTAATACCCGCAGCGGGGGTTACAATGAGCAGTTCTTC,CASSNTRSGGYNEQFF
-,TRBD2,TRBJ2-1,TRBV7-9,TGTGCCAGCAGCGGGATATTAGCGGGAGGTTCCTACAATGAGCAGTTCTTC,CASSGILAGGSYNEQFF
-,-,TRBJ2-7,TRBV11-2,TGTGCCAGCAGCTTAGTCGGGCATGGATTTGTGGTCTACGAGCAGTACTTC,CASSLVGHGFVVYEQYF
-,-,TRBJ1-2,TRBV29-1,TGCAGCGTTGAAGGGGACTATGGCTACACCTTC,CSVEGDYGYTF
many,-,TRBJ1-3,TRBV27,TGTGCCAGCAGTTTAGTGGGAAACTCTGGAAACACCATATATTTT,CASSLVGNSGNTIYF
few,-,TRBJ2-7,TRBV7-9,TGTGCCAGCAGCTCAGGCCCCAGCTCCTACGAGCAGTACTTC,CASSSGPSSYEQYF
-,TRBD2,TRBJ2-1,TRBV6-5,TGTGCCAGCAGTTACTCCTTAGGACTAGGCAATGAGCAGTTCTTC,CASSYSLGLGNEQFF
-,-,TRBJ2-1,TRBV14,TGTGCCAGCAGCCCCTCGGGACTTAAGCAGTTCTTC,CASSPSGLKQFF
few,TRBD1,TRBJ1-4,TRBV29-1,TGCAGCGTTGTCGGAGACAGGGAAGGCGAAAAACTGTTTTTT,CSVVGDREGEKLFF
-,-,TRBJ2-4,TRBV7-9,TGTGCCAGCAGCTCCCGGACGGGTCTAGCCAAAAACATTCAGTACTTC,CASSSRTGLAKNIQYF
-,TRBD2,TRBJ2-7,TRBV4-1,TGCGCCAGCAGCCAACTAGCGGGCTCCTACGAGCAGTACTTC,CASSQLAGSYEQYF
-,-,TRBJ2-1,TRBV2,TGTGCCAGCTTTAGCGCCAATGAGCAGTTCTTC,CASFSANEQFF
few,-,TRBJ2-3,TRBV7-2,TGTGCCAGCAGCTTAGCGGGACCCTATCCGGATACGCAGTATTTT,CASSLAGPYPDTQYF
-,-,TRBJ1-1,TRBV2,TGTGCCAGGGGTCAGGGAGGGAACACTGAAGCTTTCTTT,CARGQGGNTEAFF
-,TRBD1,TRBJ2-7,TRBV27,TGTGCCAGCAGTTACCGACAGGGATCCTACGAGCAGTACTTC,CASSYRQGSYEQYF
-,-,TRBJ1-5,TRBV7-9,TGTGCCAGCAGCTTAAGCGAGACTCAGCCCCAGCATTTT,CASSLSETQPQHF
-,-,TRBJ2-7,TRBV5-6,TGTGCCAGCAGCTTGGTGGGGACGGGATGGCGGCCGAGCTCCTACGAGCAGTACTTC,CASSLVGTGWRPSSYEQYF
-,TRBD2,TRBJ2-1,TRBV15,TGTGCCACCAGCACCAACGTGCCGACTAGCGGGAGGACCAATGAGCAGTTCTTC,CATSTNVPTSGRTNEQFF
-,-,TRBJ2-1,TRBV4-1,TGCGCCAGCAGCCAAGAAGGGATCGAGCAGTTCTTC,CASSQEGIEQFF
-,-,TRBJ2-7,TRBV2,TGTGCCAGCACCGAGGGAGGAGCCTACGAGCAGTACTTC,CASTEGGAYEQYF
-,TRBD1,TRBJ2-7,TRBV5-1,TGCGCCAGCAGCTTGGTAGGACAGGGGGCTTCCTACGAGCAGTACTTC,CASSLVGQGASYEQYF
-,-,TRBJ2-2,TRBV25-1,TGTGCCAGCAGTGCGGAGGACAGCACCGGGGAGCTGTTTTTT,CASSAEDSTGELFF
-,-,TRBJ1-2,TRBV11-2,TGTGCCAGCAGCTTTTGGGACTCTCGGGGCTACACCTTC,CASSFWDSRGYTF